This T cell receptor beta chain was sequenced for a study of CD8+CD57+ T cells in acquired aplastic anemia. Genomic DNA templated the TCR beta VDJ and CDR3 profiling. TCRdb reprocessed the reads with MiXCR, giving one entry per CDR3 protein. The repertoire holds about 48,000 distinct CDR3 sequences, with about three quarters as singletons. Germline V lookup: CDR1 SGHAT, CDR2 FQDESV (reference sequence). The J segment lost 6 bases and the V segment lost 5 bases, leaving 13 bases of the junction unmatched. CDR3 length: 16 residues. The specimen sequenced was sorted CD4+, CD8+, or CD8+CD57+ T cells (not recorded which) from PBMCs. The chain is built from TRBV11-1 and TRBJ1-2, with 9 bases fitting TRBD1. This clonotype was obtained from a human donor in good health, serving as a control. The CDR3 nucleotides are TGTGCCAGCAGCCCCCCCAGCTACAGGGGGCGAAATGGCTACACCTTC. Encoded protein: CASSPPSYRGRNGYTF.